Given below is one T cell receptor beta chain in context. Its antigen is not known. Per the germline V gene, CDR1 is MNHEY and CDR2 is SVGAGI. The germline V and J ends were trimmed by 2 bases and 0 bases, with 7 bases remaining between them. CDR3 length: 14 amino acids. The study sequenced cultured CD4+ T cell DNA using the Oncomine TCR Beta short-read assay. Someone extracted genomic DNA from cultured CD4+ T cells. TCRdb reprocessed the PCR reads via MiXCR and lists one record per CDR3 protein. Here the sample spans about 11,000 distinct CDR3 sequences, 50% to 60% being singletons. These data belong to a study of vaccination and CD4 T cells after COVID-19. Study in general: Comprising six males and four females, the convalescent participants counted two Hispanic individuals among them.

This sample's treatment: roughly 11-day PBMC culture with coronavirus spike peptide pools or control peptides (ViraFEST assay). Dates of PCR positivity, March to December 2020, preceded the US Alpha, Beta and Delta variants. The sample comprised CD4+ T cells from blood, cultured in vitro. This sequence originates from a human donor who had recovered from COVID-19. The chain carries TRBV6-5 and TRBJ1-1; no firm D call. CDR3 nucleotides: TGTGCCAGCAGTTACGGTTTAGTGAACACTGAAGCTTTCTTT. It translates to CASSYGLVNTEAFF.